The 6 T cell receptor beta chains below were found in one sample sequenced in a study of cytomegalovirus exposure and HLA in healthy donors. PCR employed 60 Vbeta and 13 Jbeta primers. This table comes from immunoSEQ multiplex PCR, and its TCRdb copy is limited to in-frame clones, with some not included. The sample holds some 140,000 clones; about three quarters are singletons and the top ten take around 1.3%. Sequenced sample: PBMCs. These receptors all stem from a male donor in good health and CMV-seropositive.

The V call is TRBV4-1, the J call TRBJ1-1; D not resolved. Germline V lookup: CDR1 MGHRA, CDR2 YSYEKL. The CDR3 runs to 14 residues. Trimming stripped 1 base from V and 1 base from J, with 7 bases between. The CDR3 sequence is CASSQGNRNTEAFF. The CDR3 DNA reads as TGCGCCAGCAGCCAAGGTAACAGGAACACTGAAGCTTTCTTT.

This clone showed up just once. The rearrangement uses TRBV7-6 and TRBJ2-7; the match to TRBD1 covers 7 bases. The J segment lost 3 bases and the V segment lost 4 bases, leaving 9 bases of the junction unmatched. CDR1 and CDR2 (germline): SGHVS, FNYEAQ. The CDR3 contains 15 residues. The CDR3 loop is CASSSYRDSNYEQYF. CDR3 coding DNA: TGTGCCAGCAGCTCATACCGGGACAGTAACTACGAGCAGTACTTC.

The chain links TRBV19 to TRBJ2-2; TRBD2 matches 9 bases. The CDR3 is 15 amino acids. Germline V gene lookup returns CDR1 LNHDA and CDR2 SQIVND (reference sequence). V lost 0 bases to trimming and J lost 6 bases; unmatched junction nucleotides: 2. Written as DNA, the CDR3 is TGTGCCAGTAGTATAGAGCGGGGGGGGCCCGGGGAGCTGTTTTTT. Encoded protein: CASSIERGGPGELFF.

The chain links TRBV6-5 to TRBJ1-2; 9 nucleotides agree with TRBD1. The CDR3 extends over 12 amino acids. Germline CDR1 MNHEY, CDR2 SVGAGI. Trimming at V came to 10 bases and at J to 2 bases, leaving 2 bases not matched to a gene. The CDR3 DNA sequence: TGTGCCACGGGACAGGGCAACTATGGCTACACCTTC. Protein: CATGQGNYGYTF.

The chain employs TRBV4-2 and TRBJ1-2; 7 nucleotides agree with TRBD1. The CDR3 spans 13 residues. Germline CDR1 is LGHNA and CDR2 is YNFKEQ. V was clipped by 8 bases and J by 6 bases; unmatched bases: 9. CDR3 amino acids: CASASGTAHGYTF. The DNA for the CDR3 is TGTGCCAGCGCCTCCGGGACAGCCCATGGCTACACCTTC.

This clone was picked up a small number of times. The rearrangement joins TRBV7-9 to TRBJ2-3, with 12 bases identical to TRBD2. Germline V lookup: CDR1 SEHNR, CDR2 FQNEAQ (reference sequence). Losses at the gene ends were 5 bases for V and 11 bases for J; bases not matched to a gene: 8. This CDR3 is built from 14 residues. The CDR3: CASSPSSGRAGQYF. In DNA form, the CDR3 reads TGTGCCAGCAGCCCATCTAGCGGGAGGGCCGGGCAGTATTTT.